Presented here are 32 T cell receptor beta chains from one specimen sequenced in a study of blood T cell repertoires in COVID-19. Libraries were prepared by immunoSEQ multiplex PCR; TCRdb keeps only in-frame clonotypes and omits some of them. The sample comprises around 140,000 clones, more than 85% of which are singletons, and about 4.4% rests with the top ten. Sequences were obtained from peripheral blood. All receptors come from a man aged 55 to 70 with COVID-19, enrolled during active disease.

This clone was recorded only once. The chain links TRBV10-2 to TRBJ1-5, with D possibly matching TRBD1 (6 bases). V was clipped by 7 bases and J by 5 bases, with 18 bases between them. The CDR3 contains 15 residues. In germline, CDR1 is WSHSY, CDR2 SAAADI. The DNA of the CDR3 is TGCGCCAGCAAAATGAGCGGGGGCCAGGATCAGCCCCAGCATTTT. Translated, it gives CASKMSGGQDQPQHF.

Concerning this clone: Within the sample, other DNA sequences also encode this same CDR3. Here the CDR3 DNA reads TGTGCCAGCAGCGTGGGGGGACAGGGGAACACTGAAGCTTTCTTT. Translation gives CASSVGGQGNTEAFF. The chain joins TRBV9 to TRBJ1-1, with 9 bases aligning to TRBD1. The germline V gene has CDR1 SGDLS and CDR2 YYNGEE. V shed 2 bases, J shed 1 base, and the junction held 3 bases outside the gene matches. There are 15 residues in the CDR3. The whole variable domain, filled in from reference TRBV9 and TRBJ1-1, reads DSGVTQTPKHLITATGQRVTLRCSPRSGDLSVYWYQQSLDQGLQFLIQYYNGEERAKGNILERFSAQQFPDLHSELNLSSLELGDSALYFCASSVGGQGNTEAFFGQGTRLTVV.

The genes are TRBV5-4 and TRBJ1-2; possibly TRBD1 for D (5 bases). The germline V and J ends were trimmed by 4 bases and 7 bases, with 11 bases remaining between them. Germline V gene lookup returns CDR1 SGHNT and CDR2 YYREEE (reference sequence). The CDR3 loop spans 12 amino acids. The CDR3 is CASSGRGGGYTF. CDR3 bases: TGTGCCAGCAGCGGCCGCGGGGGTGGCTACACCTTC.

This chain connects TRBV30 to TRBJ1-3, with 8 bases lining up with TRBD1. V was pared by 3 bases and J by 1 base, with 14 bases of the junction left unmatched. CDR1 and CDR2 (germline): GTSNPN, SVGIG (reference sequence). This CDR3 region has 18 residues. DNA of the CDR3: TGTGCCTGGAGAAAATTTAGGACAGGGCGAGGATCTGGAAACACCATATATTTT. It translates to CAWRKFRTGRGSGNTIYF.

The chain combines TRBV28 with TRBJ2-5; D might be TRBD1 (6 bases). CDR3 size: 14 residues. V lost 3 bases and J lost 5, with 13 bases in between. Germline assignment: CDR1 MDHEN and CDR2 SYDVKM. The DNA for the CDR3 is TGTGCCAGCAGTTTGACAGGTAGTTTGGAGACCCAGTACTTC. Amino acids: CASSLTGSLETQYF.

The CDR3, as DNA: TGTGCCAGCAGCTTGGGGGGGGGACCCAACTATGGCTACACCTTC. Translated, it gives CASSLGGGPNYGYTF. This chain connects TRBV5-4 to TRBJ1-2, with a weak D call TRBD1 (5 bases). Germline CDR1 is SGHNT and CDR2 is YYREEE (reference sequence). The CDR3 is made up of 15 amino acids. The V end lost 0 bases, the J end lost 2 bases, and 11 bases lay between the germline ends.

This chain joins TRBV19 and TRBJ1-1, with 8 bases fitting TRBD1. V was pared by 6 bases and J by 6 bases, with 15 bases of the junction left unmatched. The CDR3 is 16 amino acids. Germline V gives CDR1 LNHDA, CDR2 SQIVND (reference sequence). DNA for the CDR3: TGTGCCAGTAGCCCCGGAAGGGACAGGCCTTACGCTGAAGCTTTCTTT. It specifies CASSPGRDRPYAEAFF.

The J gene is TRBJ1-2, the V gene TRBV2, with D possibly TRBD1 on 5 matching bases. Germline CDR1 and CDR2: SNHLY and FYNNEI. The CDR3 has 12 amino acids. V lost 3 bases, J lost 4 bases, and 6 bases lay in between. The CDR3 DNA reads TGTGCCAGCAGTGAGGACATCTATGGCTACACCTTC. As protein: CASSEDIYGYTF.

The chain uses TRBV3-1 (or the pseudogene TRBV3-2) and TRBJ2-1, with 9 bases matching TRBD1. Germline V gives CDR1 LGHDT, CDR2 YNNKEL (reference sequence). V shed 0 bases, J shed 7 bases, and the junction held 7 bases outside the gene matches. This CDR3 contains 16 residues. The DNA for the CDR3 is TGTGCCAGCAGCCAAGATGCGGGACAGGGTGTAAATGAGCAGTTCTTC. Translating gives CASSQDAGQGVNEQFF.

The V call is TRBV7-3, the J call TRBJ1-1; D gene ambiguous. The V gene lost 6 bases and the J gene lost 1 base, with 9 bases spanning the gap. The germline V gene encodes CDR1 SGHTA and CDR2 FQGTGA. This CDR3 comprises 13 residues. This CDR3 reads CASSPNPNTEAFF. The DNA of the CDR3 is TGTGCCAGCAGTCCTAACCCGAACACTGAAGCTTTCTTT.

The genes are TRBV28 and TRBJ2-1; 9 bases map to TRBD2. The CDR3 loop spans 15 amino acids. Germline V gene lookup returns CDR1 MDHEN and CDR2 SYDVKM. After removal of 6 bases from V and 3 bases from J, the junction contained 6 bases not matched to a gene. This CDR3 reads CASRQAGGNYNEQFF. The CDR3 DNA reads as TGTGCCAGCAGGCAGGCGGGGGGGAACTACAATGAGCAGTTCTTC. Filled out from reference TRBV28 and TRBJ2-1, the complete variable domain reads DVKVTQSSRYLVKRTGEKVFLECVQDMDHENMFWYRQDPGLGLRLIYFSYDVKMKEKGDIPEGYSVSREKKERFSLILESASTNQTSMYLCASRQAGGNYNEQFFGPGTRLTVL.

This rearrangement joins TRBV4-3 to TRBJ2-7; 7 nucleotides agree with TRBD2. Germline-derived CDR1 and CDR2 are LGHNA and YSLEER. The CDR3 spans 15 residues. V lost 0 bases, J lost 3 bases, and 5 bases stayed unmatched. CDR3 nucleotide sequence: TGCGCCAGCAGCCAAGATTCAAGCGGGAACTACGAGCAGTACTTC. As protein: CASSQDSSGNYEQYF.

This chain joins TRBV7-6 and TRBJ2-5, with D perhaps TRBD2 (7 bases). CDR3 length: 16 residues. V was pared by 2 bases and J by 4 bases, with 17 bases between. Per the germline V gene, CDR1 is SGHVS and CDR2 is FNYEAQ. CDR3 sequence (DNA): TGTGCCAGCAGCTTATCGAAAAGGGGGGGAAGAGAGACCCAGTACTTC. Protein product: CASSLSKRGGRETQYF.

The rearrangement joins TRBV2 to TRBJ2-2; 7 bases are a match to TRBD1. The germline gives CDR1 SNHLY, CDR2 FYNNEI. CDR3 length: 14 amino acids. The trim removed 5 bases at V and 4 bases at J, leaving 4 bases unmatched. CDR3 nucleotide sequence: TGTGCCAGCAGTAGACAGGGAGCCACCGGGGAGCTGTTTTTT. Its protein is CASSRQGATGELFF.

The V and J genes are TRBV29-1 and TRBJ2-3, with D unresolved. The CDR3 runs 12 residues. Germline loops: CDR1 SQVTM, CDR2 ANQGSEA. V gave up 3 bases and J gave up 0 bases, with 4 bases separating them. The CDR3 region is CSVELSTDTQYF. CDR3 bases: TGCAGCGTTGAGCTAAGCACAGATACGCAGTATTTT.

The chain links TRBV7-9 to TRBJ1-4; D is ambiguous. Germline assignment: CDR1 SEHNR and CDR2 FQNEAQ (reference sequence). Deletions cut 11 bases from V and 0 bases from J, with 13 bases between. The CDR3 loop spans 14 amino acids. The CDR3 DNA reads TGTGCCTGTAAAAGAGATTCAACTAATGAAAAACTGTTTTTT. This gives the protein CACKRDSTNEKLFF.

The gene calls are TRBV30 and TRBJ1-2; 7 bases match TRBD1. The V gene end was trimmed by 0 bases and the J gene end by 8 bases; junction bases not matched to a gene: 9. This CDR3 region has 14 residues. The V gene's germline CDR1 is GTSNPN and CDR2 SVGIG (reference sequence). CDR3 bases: TGTGCCTGGAGTGTACACACCCAGGGGGAAGGCTACACCTTC. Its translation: CAWSVHTQGEGYTF. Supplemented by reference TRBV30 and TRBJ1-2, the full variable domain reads SQTIHQWPATLVQPVGSPLSLECTVEGTSNPNLYWYRQAAGRGLQLLFYSVGIGQISSEVPQNLSASRPQDRQFILSSKKLLLSDSGFYLCAWSVHTQGEGYTFGSGTRLTVV.

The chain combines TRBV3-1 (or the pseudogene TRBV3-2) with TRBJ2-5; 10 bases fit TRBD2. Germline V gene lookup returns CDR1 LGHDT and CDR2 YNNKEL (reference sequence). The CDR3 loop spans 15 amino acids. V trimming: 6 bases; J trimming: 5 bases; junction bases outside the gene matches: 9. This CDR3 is CASSRIAGGPETQYF. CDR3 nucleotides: TGTGCCAGCAGTCGAATAGCGGGGGGCCCGGAGACCCAGTACTTC.

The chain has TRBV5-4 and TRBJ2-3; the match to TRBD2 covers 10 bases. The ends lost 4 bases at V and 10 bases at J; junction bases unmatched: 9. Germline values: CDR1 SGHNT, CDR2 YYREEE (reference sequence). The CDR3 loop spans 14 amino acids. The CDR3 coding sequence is TGTGCCAGCAGCGGGGGTCTAGCGGGGGCGGCGCAGTATTTT. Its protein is CASSGGLAGAAQYF.

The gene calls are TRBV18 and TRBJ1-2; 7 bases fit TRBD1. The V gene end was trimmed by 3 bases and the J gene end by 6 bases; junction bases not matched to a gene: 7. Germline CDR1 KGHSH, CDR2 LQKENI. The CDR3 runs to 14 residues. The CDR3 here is CASSPLGGGHGYTF. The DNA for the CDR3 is TGTGCCAGCTCACCCCTAGGGGGCGGACATGGCTACACCTTC.

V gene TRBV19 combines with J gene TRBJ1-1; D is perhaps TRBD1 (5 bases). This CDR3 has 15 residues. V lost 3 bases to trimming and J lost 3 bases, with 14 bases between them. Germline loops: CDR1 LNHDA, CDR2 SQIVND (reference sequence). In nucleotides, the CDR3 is TGTGCCAGTAGTATCGGGGGGGGTTGGCACACTGAAGCTTTCTTT. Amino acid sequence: CASSIGGGWHTEAFF.

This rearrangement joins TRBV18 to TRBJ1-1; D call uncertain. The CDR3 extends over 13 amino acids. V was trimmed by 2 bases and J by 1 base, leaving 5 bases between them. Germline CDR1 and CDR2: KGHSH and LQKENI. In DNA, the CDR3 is TGTGCCAGCTCACCAAGCCAGAACACTGAAGCTTTCTTT. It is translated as CASSPSQNTEAFF.

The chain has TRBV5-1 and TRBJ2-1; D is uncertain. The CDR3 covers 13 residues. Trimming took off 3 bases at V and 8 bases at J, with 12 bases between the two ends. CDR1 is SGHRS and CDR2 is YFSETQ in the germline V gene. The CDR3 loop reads CASSSTYPDEQFF. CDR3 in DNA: TGCGCCAGCAGCTCGACTTATCCCGATGAGCAGTTCTTC.

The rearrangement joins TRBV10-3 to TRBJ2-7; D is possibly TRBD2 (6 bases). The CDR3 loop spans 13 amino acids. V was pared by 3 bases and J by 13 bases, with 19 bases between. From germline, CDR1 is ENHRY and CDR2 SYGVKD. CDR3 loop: CAISDGTREGNYF. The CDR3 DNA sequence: TGTGCCATCAGTGACGGGACTCGGGAAGGGAACTACTTC.

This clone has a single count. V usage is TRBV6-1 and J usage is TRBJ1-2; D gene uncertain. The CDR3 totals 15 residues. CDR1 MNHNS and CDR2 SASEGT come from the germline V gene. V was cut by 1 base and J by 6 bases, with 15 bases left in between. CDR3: CASSEVVGIRDGYTF. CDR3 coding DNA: TGTGCCAGCAGTGAAGTCGTCGGTATTCGGGATGGCTACACCTTC.

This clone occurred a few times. CDR3 sequence reads: CASSEETGNYGNTIYF. In DNA, the CDR3 is TGTGCCAGCAGCGAAGAGACAGGGAATTACGGAAACACCATATATTTT. V usage is TRBV9 and J usage is TRBJ1-3; 7 positions match TRBD1. CDR3 length: 16 residues. V was clipped by 3 bases and J by 4 bases; unmatched bases: 10. Germline V gene sequence: CDR1 SGDLS, CDR2 YYNGEE.

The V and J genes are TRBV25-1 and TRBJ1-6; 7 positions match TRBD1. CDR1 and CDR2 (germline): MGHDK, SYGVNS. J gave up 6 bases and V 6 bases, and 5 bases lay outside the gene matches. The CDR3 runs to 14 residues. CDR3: CASRGGTVNSPLHF. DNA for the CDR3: TGTGCCAGCAGGGGTGGGACAGTTAATTCACCCCTCCACTTT.

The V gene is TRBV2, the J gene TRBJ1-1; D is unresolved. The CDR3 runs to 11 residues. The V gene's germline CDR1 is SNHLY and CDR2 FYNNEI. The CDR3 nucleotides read TGTCGGTGGGGAGAGAACACTGAAGCTTTCTTT. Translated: CRWGENTEAFF.

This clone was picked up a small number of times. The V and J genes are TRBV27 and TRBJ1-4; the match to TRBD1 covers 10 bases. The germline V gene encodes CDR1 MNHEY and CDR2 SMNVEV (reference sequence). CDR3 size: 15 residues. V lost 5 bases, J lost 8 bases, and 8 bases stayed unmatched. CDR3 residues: CASSRTGTGAEKLFF. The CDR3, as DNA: TGTGCCAGCAGTCGCACCGGGACAGGGGCCGAAAAACTGTTTTTT.

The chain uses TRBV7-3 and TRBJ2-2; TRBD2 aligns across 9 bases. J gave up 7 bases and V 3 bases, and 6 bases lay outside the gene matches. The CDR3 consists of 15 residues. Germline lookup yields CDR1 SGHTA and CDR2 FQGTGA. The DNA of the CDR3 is TGTGCCAGCAGCTTGGCGGGGGGGCCCGGCGGGGAGCTGTTTTTT. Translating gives CASSLAGGPGGELFF.

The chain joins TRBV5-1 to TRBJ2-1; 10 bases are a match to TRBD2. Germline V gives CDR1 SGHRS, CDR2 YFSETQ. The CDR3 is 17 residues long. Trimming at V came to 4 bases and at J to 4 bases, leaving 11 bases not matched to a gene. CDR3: CASSGTLAGVRYNEQFF. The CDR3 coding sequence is TGCGCCAGCAGCGGGACCCTAGCGGGGGTTAGGTACAATGAGCAGTTCTTC.

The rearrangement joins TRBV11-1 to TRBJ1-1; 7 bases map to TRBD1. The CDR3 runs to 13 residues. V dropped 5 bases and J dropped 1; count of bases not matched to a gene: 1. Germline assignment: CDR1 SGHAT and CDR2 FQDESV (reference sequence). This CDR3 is CASSRDRNTEAFF. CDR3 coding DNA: TGTGCCAGCAGCCGGGACAGGAACACTGAAGCTTTCTTT.